The 19 T cell receptor beta chains in this list originate from one sample, sequenced in a study of T cell responses to AZD1222 COVID-19 vaccine (dated by TCRdb to the early 2020s). The time point label for this specimen denotes: baseline before first vaccination. Library preparation employed the immunoSEQ multiplex PCR assay. This immuneACCESS table, as held by TCRdb, lists in-frame sequences with V and J called but not all clones. Of the missing ones, under half trace to an unresolved V gene in checked studies; the others have no known cause. The sample table contains 95,000 to 150,000 clones; only one count was recorded for 85% to 95% of them. Of the sample, around 1.7% falls within the top ten clones. Sequences were derived from peripheral blood, sampled on day 0 of AZD1222 vaccination. These receptors were taken from an adult in good health.

V and J are TRBV4-1 and TRBJ2-1; D assignment may be TRBD1 or TRBD2 (5 bases each). Between the trimmed V and J ends, which lost 5 bases and 9 bases, there was a span of 8 bases. Germline V gene data show CDR1 as MGHRA and CDR2 as YSYEKL. The CDR3 runs to 11 residues. CDR3 sequence reads: CASSKGSEQFF. CDR3 bases: TGCGCCAGCAGCAAGGGGAGTGAGCAGTTCTTC.

CDR3 coding DNA: TGTGCCAGCAGTTTGAGCCGCGAGCCCCAGCATTTT. It encodes CASSLSREPQHF. The chain uses TRBV12-3 or TRBV12-4 and TRBJ1-5, with D unresolved. V was shortened by 3 bases and J by 8 bases, with 8 bases between the two germline ends. This CDR3 region has 12 residues.

The J gene is TRBJ2-2, the V gene TRBV7-8; 10 nucleotides agree with TRBD2. The V and J ends lost 5 bases and 9 bases, in that order; junction bases with no gene match: 9. Germline V gene data show CDR1 as SGHVS and CDR2 as FQNEAQ. CDR3 length equals 15 residues. The CDR3 loop is CASSNLAGGSRELFF. The CDR3 DNA reads as TGTGCCAGCAGCAATTTAGCGGGAGGTAGCCGGGAGCTGTTTTTT.

The genes are TRBV7-3 and TRBJ2-1; the D gene could be TRBD1 or TRBD2 (5 bases each). The ends were cut back, 5 bases at V and 5 bases at J, with 13 bases in the middle. Germline values: CDR1 SGHTA, CDR2 FQGTGA. The CDR3 is 14 residues long. The CDR3 is CASSLVREHNEQFF. CDR3 nucleotide sequence: TGTGCCAGCAGCCTGGTCAGGGAGCACAATGAGCAGTTCTTC.

V is TRBV5-1 and J is TRBJ1-4; maybe TRBD1 (5 bases). Germline CDR1 and CDR2: SGHRS and YFSETQ. This CDR3 region has 14 residues. Trimming removed 7 bases from V and 7 bases from J, with 17 bases in between. CDR3 bases: TGCGCCAGCCACTCGGGGGAGGAGGGTGAAAAACTGTTTTTT. Protein sequence: CASHSGEEGEKLFF.

The V and J genes are TRBV18 and TRBJ1-5; D gene unclear. V lost 4 bases to trimming and J lost 1 base, with 14 bases between them. The CDR3 length is 16 residues. From germline, CDR1 is KGHSH and CDR2 LQKENI. CDR3 protein: CASSLTDWFSNQPQHF. The CDR3 DNA follows: TGTGCCAGCTCACTGACGGATTGGTTCAGCAATCAGCCCCAGCATTTT.

This clone has a single count. This chain connects TRBV7-8 to TRBJ1-5, with D unresolved. Trimming left V 2 bases short and J 5 bases short, with 10 bases between. CDR1 and CDR2 from the germline V gene are SGHVS and FQNEAQ. The CDR3 covers 14 residues. The CDR3 protein is CASSLLEQDQPQHF. In DNA form, the CDR3 reads TGTGCCAGCAGCTTATTAGAGCAGGATCAGCCCCAGCATTTT.

The chain combines TRBV7-9 with TRBJ1-6, with D tentatively TRBD1 (5 bases). The CDR3 length is 15 residues. V was trimmed by 0 bases and J by 10 bases, leaving 13 bases between them. Germline CDR1 SEHNR, CDR2 FQNEAQ (reference sequence). The CDR3 spells CASSLAGRVASPLHF. As DNA, the CDR3 is TGTGCCAGCAGCTTAGCGGGCAGGGTAGCATCACCCCTCCACTTT. The full variable domain, its missing parts supplied by reference TRBV7-9 and TRBJ1-6, is DTGVSQNPRHKITKRGQNVTFRCDPISEHNRLYWYRQTLGQGPEFLTYFQNEAQLEKSRLLSDRFSAERPKGSFSTLEIQRTEQGDSAMYLCASSLAGRVASPLHFGNGTRLTVT.

The V gene is TRBV24-1, the J gene TRBJ2-1; 7 bases line up with TRBD2. Trimming removed 3 bases from V and 12 bases from J; junction bases left unmatched: 1. Germline V CDR1 and CDR2: KGHDR, SFDVKD. The CDR3 is 11 residues long. The CDR3 sequence is CATSDPSGQFF. The CDR3 coding sequence is TGTGCCACCAGTGATCCTAGCGGGCAGTTCTTC.

The chain combines TRBV2 with TRBJ2-2; 7 bases are a match to TRBD1. The V gene's germline CDR1 is SNHLY and CDR2 FYNNEI. J lost 3 bases, V lost 7 bases, and 5 bases had no gene match. CDR3 length: 14 residues. CDR3 region: CASTGQEDTGELFF. CDR3 nucleotide sequence: TGTGCCAGCACCGGACAGGAGGACACCGGGGAGCTGTTTTTT. The variable domain in full, with the rest retrieved from reference TRBV2 and TRBJ2-2, is EPEVTQTPSHQVTQMGQEVILRCVPISNHLYFYWYRQILGQKVEFLVSFYNNEISEKSEIFDDQFSVERPDGSNFTLKIRSTKLEDSAMYFCASTGQEDTGELFFGEGSRLTVL.

Worth noting for this clone: An end of the junction does not agree with germline; a read error may underlie this. The chain links TRBV29-1 to TRBJ1-3; the D is unclear. The V gene's germline CDR1 is SQVTM and CDR2 ANQGSEA. The CDR3 is made up of 14 amino acids. DNA for the CDR3: TGCAGCGTGGAAGACTATAAAACTGGAAACACCATATATTTT. Amino acids: CSVEDYKTGNTIYF.

The V and J genes are TRBV5-8 and TRBJ2-3; TRBD2 matches at 14 bases. Per germline, CDR1 SGHTS and CDR2 YDEGEE. With 5 bases clipped from V and 2 bases from J, the junction kept 10 bases outside the gene matches. There are 18 residues in the CDR3. CDR3: CASRAGTSGSGLTDTQYF. In nucleotides, the CDR3 is TGTGCCAGCAGAGCCGGGACTAGCGGGAGTGGCCTCACAGATACGCAGTATTTT.

The chain recombines TRBV5-1 with TRBJ2-1; 9 bases line up with TRBD1. Germline V CDR1 and CDR2: SGHRS, YFSETQ. Losses at the gene ends were 1 base for V and 2 bases for J; bases not matched to a gene: 4. The CDR3 covers 16 residues. The CDR3 DNA reads as TGCGCCAGCAGCTTGCCACAGGGGGCACCCTACAATGAGCAGTTCTTC. This encodes CASSLPQGAPYNEQFF. Based on the CDR3 plus reference TRBV5-1 and TRBJ2-1, the full variable domain is KAGVTQTPRYLIKTRGQQVTLSCSPISGHRSVSWYQQTPGQGLQFLFEYFSETQRNKGNFPGRFSGRQFSNSRSEMNVSTLELGDSALYLCASSLPQGAPYNEQFFGPGTRLTVL.

The rearrangement uses TRBV21-1 and TRBJ2-1; no DNA check was done on the table's D call, TRBD1. TRBV21-1 is labeled a pseudogene. The CDR3 has 12 amino acids. This chain's CDR3 is CASSKATGDRFF. CDR3 bases: TGTGCCAGCAGCAAAGCGACAGGGGACAGGTTCTTC.

The CDR3 DNA sequence: TGCGCCAGCAGTAATTGGGGGGAAGGGTGCGCAGATACGCAGTATTTT. It is translated as CASSNWGEGCADTQYF. J is TRBJ2-3 and V is TRBV23-1; TRBD2 is a possible D gene (6 bases). TRBV23-1 carries the ORF label, with uncertain function. V shed 5 bases and J shed 4 bases, with 19 bases lying between them. The CDR3 spans 16 residues.

The chain recombines TRBV7-2 with TRBJ2-3; no reliable D call. V was cut by 5 bases and J by 7 bases, with 7 bases left in between. CDR3 length: 11 amino acids. In germline, CDR1 is SGHTA, CDR2 FQGNSA. As DNA, the CDR3 is TGTGCCAGCAGCCCACAGTATACGCAGTATTTT. Protein product: CASSPQYTQYF.

This sequence joins TRBV19 and TRBJ1-2, with 7 bases aligning to TRBD1. The CDR3 totals 13 residues. The J segment lost 2 bases and the V segment lost 6 bases, leaving 3 bases of the junction unmatched. Germline-derived CDR1 and CDR2 are LNHDA and SQIVND (reference sequence). The CDR3 loop reads CASSPDRNYGYTF. CDR3 DNA sequence: TGTGCCAGTAGCCCGGACAGGAACTATGGCTACACCTTC.

CDR3 sequence: CASSLAWRGGSSTDTQYF. DNA for the CDR3: TGTGCCAGCAGCTTAGCGTGGCGGGGGGGATCTAGCACAGATACGCAGTATTTT. The V call is TRBV7-2, the J call TRBJ2-3, with 9 nucleotides matching TRBD2. The CDR3 extends over 18 amino acids. Germline CDR1 is SGHTA and CDR2 is FQGNSA. The V and J ends lost 0 bases and 0 bases, in that order; junction bases with no gene match: 7.

The chain joins TRBV29-1 to TRBJ1-1; D is undetermined. Trimming removed 7 bases from V and 1 base from J, with 10 bases in between. CDR1 and CDR2 (germline): SQVTM, ANQGSEA. This CDR3 has 12 residues. The CDR3 region has the DNA TGCAGCGCGAAAGGGTGGAACACTGAAGCTTTCTTT. Translated: CSAKGWNTEAFF.